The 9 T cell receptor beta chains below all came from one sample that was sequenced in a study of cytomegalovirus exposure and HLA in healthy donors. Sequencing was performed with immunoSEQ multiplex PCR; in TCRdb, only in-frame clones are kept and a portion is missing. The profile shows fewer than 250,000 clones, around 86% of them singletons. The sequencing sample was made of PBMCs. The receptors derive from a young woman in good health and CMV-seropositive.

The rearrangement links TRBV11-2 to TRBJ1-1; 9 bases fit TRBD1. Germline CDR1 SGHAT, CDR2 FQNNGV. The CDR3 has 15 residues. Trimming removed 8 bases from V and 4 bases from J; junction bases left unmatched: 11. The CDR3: CASGRLLDRGTEAFF. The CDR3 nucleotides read TGTGCCAGCGGGAGGCTACTGGACAGGGGCACTGAAGCTTTCTTT.

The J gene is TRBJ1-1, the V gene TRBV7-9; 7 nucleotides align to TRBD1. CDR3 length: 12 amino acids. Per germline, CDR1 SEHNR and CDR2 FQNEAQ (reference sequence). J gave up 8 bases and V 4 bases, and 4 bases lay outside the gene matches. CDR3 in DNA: TGTGCCAGCAGCTGGGACAGATTAGAAGCTTTCTTT. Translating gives CASSWDRLEAFF.

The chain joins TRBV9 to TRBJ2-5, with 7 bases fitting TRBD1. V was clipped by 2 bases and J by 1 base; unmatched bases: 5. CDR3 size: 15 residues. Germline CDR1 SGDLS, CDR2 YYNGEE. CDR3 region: CASSVSAGGQETQYF. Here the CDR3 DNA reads TGTGCCAGCAGCGTCTCGGCAGGGGGCCAAGAGACCCAGTACTTC.

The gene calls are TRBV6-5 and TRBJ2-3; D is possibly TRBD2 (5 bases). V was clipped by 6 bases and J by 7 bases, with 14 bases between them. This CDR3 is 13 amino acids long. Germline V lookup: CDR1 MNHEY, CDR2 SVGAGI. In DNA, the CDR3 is TGTGCCAGCAGCGGGAAGTTCTCTCATACGCAGTATTTT. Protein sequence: CASSGKFSHTQYF.

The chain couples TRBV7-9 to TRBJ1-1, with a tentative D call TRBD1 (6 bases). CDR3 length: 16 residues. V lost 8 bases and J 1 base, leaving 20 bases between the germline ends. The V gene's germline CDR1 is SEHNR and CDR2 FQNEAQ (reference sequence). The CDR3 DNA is TGTGCCAGCGGATCGTGGACAGAGCCGAGGAACACTGAAGCTTTCTTT. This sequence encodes CASGSWTEPRNTEAFF.

CDR3 region: CASSDSGGTQETQYF. CDR3 sequence (DNA): TGTGCCAGCAGTGACTCGGGGGGAACTCAAGAGACCCAGTACTTC. The chain carries TRBV6-4 and TRBJ2-5; TRBD2 might be the D (6 bases). V was shortened by 0 bases and J by 2 bases, with 10 bases between the two germline ends. The CDR3 sequence is 15 residues long. Germline CDR1 and CDR2: MRHNA and SNTAGT.

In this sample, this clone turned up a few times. CDR3 in DNA: TGTGCCAGCAGTCTTCGTGAAGCTTTCTTT. Residues: CASSLREAFF. J is TRBJ1-1 and V is TRBV28; D is unclear. CDR1 is MDHEN and CDR2 is SYDVKM in the germline V gene. V gave up 5 bases and J gave up 7 bases, with 5 bases separating them. The CDR3 extends over 10 amino acids. The variable domain in full, completed from reference TRBV28 and TRBJ1-1, reads DVKVTQSSRYLVKRTGEKVFLECVQDMDHENMFWYRQDPGLGLRLIYFSYDVKMKEKGDIPEGYSVSREKKERFSLILESASTNQTSMYLCASSLREAFFGQGTRLTVV.

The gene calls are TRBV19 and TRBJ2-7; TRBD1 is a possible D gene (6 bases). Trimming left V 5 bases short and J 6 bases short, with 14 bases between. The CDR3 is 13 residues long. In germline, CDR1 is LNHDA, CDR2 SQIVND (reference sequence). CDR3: CASSSQKGGEQYF. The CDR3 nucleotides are TGTGCCAGTAGTTCGCAAAAAGGGGGCGAGCAGTACTTC.

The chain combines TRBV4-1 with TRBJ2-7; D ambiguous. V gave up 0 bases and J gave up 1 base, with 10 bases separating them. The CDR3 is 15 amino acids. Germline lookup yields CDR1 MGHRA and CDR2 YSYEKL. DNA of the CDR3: TGCGCCAGCAGCCAAGATCTGACTCGGTCCTACGAGCAGTACTTC. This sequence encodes CASSQDLTRSYEQYF.